Following are 27 T cell receptor beta chains from one sample sequenced in a study of CDR3 diversity in severe acne. TCRdb re-called the PCR reads with MiXCR, one entry per CDR3 protein. The table records 90,000 or so distinct CDR3 sequences, 45% to 50% of them present only once. Sequenced input: blood. The receptors here all came from a male donor in good health, serving as a control.

This clonotype was detected ten times or more. The chain uses TRBV5-1 and TRBJ1-3; possibly TRBD1 for D (6 bases). V lost 4 bases and J lost 2, with 13 bases in between. Germline lookup yields CDR1 SGHRS and CDR2 YFSETQ. CDR3 length equals 15 residues. The CDR3 protein is CASSLGGGPGNTIYF. For the CDR3, the DNA is TGCGCCAGCAGCCTCGGTGGGGGGCCTGGAAACACCATATATTTT.

This clonotype was picked up many times. V gene TRBV9 combines with J gene TRBJ1-1; TRBD1 is a possible D gene (6 bases). V lost 2 bases, J lost 8 bases, and 16 bases lay in between. CDR3 length: 14 amino acids. The germline V gene has CDR1 SGDLS and CDR2 YYNGEE. CDR3 region: CASSVLTGSREAFF. In DNA form, the CDR3 reads TGTGCCAGCAGCGTGTTAACAGGGTCTAGGGAAGCTTTCTTT.

This clonotype was seen at least ten times. The chain employs TRBV25-1 and TRBJ1-2; D gene unclear. Trimming removed 3 bases at V and 3 bases at J, with 11 bases between. The germline V gene has CDR1 MGHDK and CDR2 SYGVNS. The CDR3 contains 14 residues. The CDR3 spells CASSDSTRYYGYTF. The CDR3 nucleotides read TGTGCCAGCAGTGACTCGACCAGATACTATGGCTACACCTTC.

Worth noting for this clonotype: The conserved phenylalanine or tryptophan normally closing the CDR3 is absent here, so this likely arose from a read error. V gene TRBV20-1 combines with J gene TRBJ2-7; 14 bases fit TRBD2. Trimming removed 7 bases from V and 5 bases from J; junction bases left unmatched: 4. CDR1 is DFQATT and CDR2 is SNEGSKA in the germline V gene (reference sequence). The CDR3 sequence is 13 residues long. The CDR3 DNA is TGCAGTGTCCCGGGACTAGCGGGAGACGAGCAGTACCTC. Its translation is CSVPGLAGDEQYL.

The chain joins TRBV4-1 to TRBJ1-1; D call uncertain. CDR3 length equals 15 residues. Germline V gene sequence: CDR1 MGHRA, CDR2 YSYEKL. With 1 base removed from V and 1 base from J, the gap between germline ends came to 10 bases. CDR3 in DNA: TGCGCCAGCAGCCAAGCCGGCAGTTGGAACACTGAAGCTTTCTTT. This codes for CASSQAGSWNTEAFF.

In its sample, this clonotype was seen a few times. The genes are TRBV4-1 and TRBJ1-2; D perhaps matches TRBD1 (6 bases). V lost 0 bases to trimming and J lost 7 bases, with 18 bases between them. Germline V gene data show CDR1 as MGHRA and CDR2 as YSYEKL. This CDR3 has 16 amino acids. The CDR3 is CASSQDRENRAGGYTF. Written as DNA, the CDR3 is TGCGCCAGCAGCCAAGATAGGGAGAACAGGGCTGGTGGCTACACCTTC.

The chain is built from TRBV20-1 and TRBJ1-2; TRBD1 is a possible D gene (6 bases). The V gene's germline CDR1 is DFQATT and CDR2 SNEGSKA (reference sequence). V was clipped by 6 bases and J by 7 bases, with 15 bases between them. This CDR3 has 12 residues. This CDR3 reads CSAKTGLSGYTF. DNA of the CDR3: TGCAGTGCAAAGACAGGTTTAAGTGGCTACACCTTC.

V usage is TRBV19 and J usage is TRBJ1-2; D possibly corresponds to TRBD1 (6 bases). With 9 bases removed from V and 4 bases from J, the gap between germline ends came to 24 bases. Germline values: CDR1 LNHDA, CDR2 SQIVND (reference sequence). This CDR3 is built from 16 residues. The CDR3 DNA sequence: TGTGCCAGCAGCGCCCTTCGAGCAGGAGGGGGCTATGGCTACACCTTC. Its protein is CASSALRAGGGYGYTF. The variable domain in full, with the rest retrieved from reference TRBV19 and TRBJ1-2, is DGGITQSPKYLFRKEGQNVTLSCEQNLNHDAMYWYRQDPGQGLRLIYYSQIVNDFQKGDIAEGYSVSREKKESFPLTVTSAQKNPTAFYLCASSALRAGGGYGYTFGSGTRLTVV.

J is TRBJ2-7 and V is TRBV5-1; weak D call: TRBD1 (5 bases). This CDR3 has 14 amino acids. From germline, CDR1 is SGHRS and CDR2 YFSETQ. Trimming pared 0 bases from V and 5 bases from J, leaving 12 bases between. The CDR3 is CASSLGAGFNEQYF. CDR3 DNA: TGCGCCAGCAGCTTGGGCGCAGGGTTCAACGAGCAGTACTTC.

This clonotype showed up just a few times. This chain joins TRBV7-8 and TRBJ1-1; D is ambiguous. The ends were cut back, 5 bases at V and 0 bases at J, with 16 bases in the middle. Germline-derived CDR1 and CDR2 are SGHVS and FQNEAQ. There are 16 residues in the CDR3. CDR3: CASSPSAYQMNTEAFF. Here the CDR3 DNA reads TGTGCCAGCAGCCCATCCGCTTACCAGATGAACACTGAAGCTTTCTTT.

For this clonotype: The conserved phenylalanine or tryptophan is not found at the CDR3 terminus, so this likely reflects a read error. J is TRBJ2-7 and V is TRBV29-1, with D uncertain. Germline values: CDR1 SQVTM, CDR2 ANQGSEA. CDR3 size: 12 residues. Trimming pared 4 bases from V and 2 bases from J, leaving 9 bases between. The CDR3 reads CSVGHVTYEQYL. CDR3 DNA sequence: TGCAGCGTTGGACATGTAACCTACGAGCAGTACCTC.

The V gene is TRBV6-5, the J gene TRBJ1-5, with D possibly being TRBD1 (6 bases). Germline V gives CDR1 MNHEY, CDR2 SVGAGI. The CDR3 contains 15 residues. V lost 9 bases and J 2 bases, leaving 17 bases between the germline ends. For the CDR3, the DNA is TGTGCCAGAAGTAAAGGGGGTTGGGGCAATCAGCCCCAGCATTTT. As protein: CARSKGGWGNQPQHF.

This clonotype was seen a few times. The chain has TRBV5-4 and TRBJ2-5; D is possibly TRBD2 (5 bases). CDR3 size: 14 residues. The ends were cut back, 4 bases at V and 3 bases at J, with 13 bases in the middle. Germline V gene lookup returns CDR1 SGHNT and CDR2 YYREEE (reference sequence). The CDR3 spells CASSRGRPEETQYF. In DNA form, the CDR3 reads TGTGCCAGCAGCCGGGGTCGTCCAGAAGAGACCCAGTACTTC.

Only a few counts were recorded for this clonotype. The chain employs TRBV7-6 and TRBJ1-2, with TRBD1 identical over 11 bases. The V and J ends lost 5 bases and 7 bases, in that order; junction bases with no gene match: 12. Germline V lookup: CDR1 SGHVS, CDR2 FNYEAQ. The CDR3 contains 16 residues. This chain's CDR3 is CASSPTDRGRLGGYTF. The CDR3 region has the DNA TGTGCCAGCAGCCCTACGGACAGGGGGCGGTTGGGTGGCTACACCTTC.

This clonotype has ten or more counts. The chain combines TRBV25-1 with TRBJ1-2, with TRBD1 as a possible D gene (5 bases). Germline V CDR1 and CDR2: MGHDK, SYGVNS. V was clipped by 1 base and J by 4 bases, with 10 bases between them. The CDR3 is 14 residues long. CDR3 in amino acids: CASSELGVGYGYTF. The DNA of the CDR3 is TGTGCCAGCAGTGAATTGGGGGTTGGCTATGGCTACACCTTC.

As regards this clonotype: With a much larger clone just one base away, this may be a read error. The CDR3 end shows no conserved phenylalanine or tryptophan, and so a read error is likely. The V gene is TRBV9, the J gene TRBJ2-3; no reliable D call. This CDR3 is 14 amino acids long. The germline gives CDR1 SGDLS, CDR2 YYNGEE. V was cut by 3 bases and J by 0 bases, with 8 bases left in between. CDR3 protein: CASSGRGSTDTQYL. In DNA, the CDR3 is TGTGCCAGCAGCGGGAGAGGCAGCACAGATACGCAGTATCTT.

This clonotype was detected many times. The J gene is TRBJ2-7, the V gene TRBV7-8, with no clear D. The CDR3 is made up of 16 amino acids. CDR1 and CDR2 (germline): SGHVS, FQNEAQ. Trimming took 1 base from V and 0 from J, leaving 13 bases between them. Written as DNA, the CDR3 is TGTGCCAGCAGCTTAGGGTTAGGCGGCAGCTCCTACGAGCAGTACTTC. Translation: CASSLGLGGSSYEQYF.

V and J are TRBV5-4 and TRBJ2-3, with D tentatively TRBD2 (6 bases). Trimming pared 4 bases from V and 2 bases from J, leaving 14 bases between. Germline-derived CDR1 and CDR2 are SGHNT and YYREEE (reference sequence). The CDR3 consists of 15 residues. CDR3: CASSSSGDTTDTQYF. The CDR3 DNA sequence: TGTGCCAGCAGCAGCTCGGGGGATACCACAGATACGCAGTATTTT.

The rearrangement links TRBV5-4 to TRBJ2-7; 7 bases are a match to TRBD1. CDR3 length equals 15 residues. Germline V gene sequence: CDR1 SGHNT, CDR2 YYREEE (reference sequence). V was clipped by 2 bases and J by 5 bases; unmatched bases: 10. CDR3 protein: CASSFEGAPRDEQYF. The CDR3, as DNA: TGTGCCAGCAGCTTTGAGGGGGCGCCTAGGGACGAGCAGTACTTC.

J is TRBJ1-2 and V is TRBV5-1; 7 positions agree with TRBD1. CDR1 and CDR2 (germline): SGHRS, YFSETQ. The CDR3 is 18 residues long. Trimming at V came to 4 bases and at J to 4 bases, leaving 19 bases not matched to a gene. This CDR3 reads CASSEPGQSELPIYGYTF. The CDR3 DNA reads TGCGCCAGCAGCGAACCGGGACAGTCGGAGCTCCCGATCTATGGCTACACCTTC.

The rearrangement links TRBV24-1 to TRBJ1-1; weak D call: TRBD1 (5 bases). This CDR3 comprises 14 residues. Trimming left V 3 bases short and J 9 bases short, with 16 bases between. Germline CDR1 and CDR2: KGHDR and SFDVKD. Here the CDR3 DNA reads TGTGCCACCAGTGATCCCGGGAAGGGGCGCAAAGCTTTCTTT. Its translation: CATSDPGKGRKAFF.

This clonotype was seen ten or more times. The gene calls are TRBV12-3 or TRBV12-4 and TRBJ2-5; D tentatively reads TRBD1 or TRBD2 (5 bases each). This CDR3 comprises 12 residues. Trimming took 3 bases from V and 13 from J, leaving 15 bases between them. This CDR3 reads CASSFEGRARYF. CDR3 DNA sequence: TGTGCCAGCAGTTTTGAGGGGCGGGCCCGGTACTTC.

This chain uses TRBV5-5 with TRBJ2-7, with 10 bases matching TRBD1. V shed 5 bases and J 6 bases; nucleotides not matched to a gene: 11. This CDR3 spans 15 amino acids. CDR1 is SGHKS and CDR2 is YYEKEE in the germline V gene (reference sequence). The CDR3 reads CASRATGTGVGEQYF. The CDR3, as DNA: TGTGCCAGCAGAGCCACCGGGACAGGGGTGGGCGAGCAGTACTTC.

This clonotype appeared a few times. The chain recombines TRBV7-9 with TRBJ1-6; TRBD1 matches 8 bases. Germline lookup yields CDR1 SEHNR and CDR2 FQNEAQ (reference sequence). Trimming took 6 bases from V and 7 from J; bases not matched to a gene: 5. The CDR3 length is 14 residues. CDR3 nucleotide sequence: TGTGCCAGCAGTTTACAGGGGGAAAATTCACCCCTCCACTTT. Translated: CASSLQGENSPLHF. Based on the CDR3 plus reference TRBV7-9 and TRBJ1-6, the full variable domain is DTGVSQNPRHKITKRGQNVTFRCDPISEHNRLYWYRQTLGQGPEFLTYFQNEAQLEKSRLLSDRFSAERPKGSFSTLEIQRTEQGDSAMYLCASSLQGENSPLHFGNGTRLTVT.

This chain links TRBV4-1 with TRBJ2-2; D tentatively fits TRBD1 or TRBD2 (5 bases each). V lost 4 bases and J lost 7, with 31 bases in between. The CDR3 contains 20 residues. From germline, CDR1 is MGHRA and CDR2 YSYEKL. CDR3 sequence reads: CASSPLRVIRGAGISGELFF. The DNA for the CDR3 is TGCGCCAGCAGCCCCTTAAGGGTGATTAGGGGCGCGGGCATTAGCGGGGAGCTGTTTTTT.

V and J are TRBV2 and TRBJ1-2; the D gene is possibly TRBD1 (6 bases). Germline V gene lookup returns CDR1 SNHLY and CDR2 FYNNEI. The CDR3 sequence is 15 residues long. Trimming pared 2 bases from V and 4 bases from J, leaving 14 bases between. CDR3 DNA: TGTGCCAGCAGTGAATCGGGGGGCGCTTTCTATGGCTACACCTTC. It specifies CASSESGGAFYGYTF.

The rearrangement joins TRBV6-4 to TRBJ2-3; TRBD1 is a possible D gene (6 bases). Germline V lookup: CDR1 MRHNA, CDR2 SNTAGT. The CDR3 consists of 14 residues. Between the trimmed V and J ends, which lost 6 bases and 0 bases, there was a span of 10 bases. The CDR3 DNA sequence: TGTGCCAGCAGCGTAGGGGGTAGCACAGATACGCAGTATTTT. It codes for CASSVGGSTDTQYF.